This TCR beta chain was identified during a study of T cell repertoires in cytomegalovirus infection. Whole-study context: Both a matching HLA type and CMV infection were indicated by public TCR beta signatures.

Only one count was recorded for this clonotype. What it recognizes is unknown. V lost 5 bases, J lost 3 bases, and 21 bases stayed unmatched. CDR1 and CDR2 (germline): SGHAT, FQNNGV. This CDR3 is 19 amino acids long. TCRdb independently ran MiXCR on the reads; one entry per CDR3 protein. The repertoire holds hundreds of thousands of distinct CDR3 sequences, with over 7.5% as singletons. Findings of the study overall: Using cumulative public TCR beta family frequency, the authors identified those who carried CMV together with the relevant HLA.

The chain carries TRBV11-2 and TRBJ2-7, with 8 bases matching TRBD1. The sequenced sample was PBMCs. The receptor comes from a human donor in good health (CMV status not recorded). Some clones in this sample may be carry-over from other donors' samples. The CDR3, as DNA: TGTGCCAGCAGCCCACGGTACCCAGGGGGCGCGAATCCCCTCTACGAGCAGTACTTC. It encodes CASSPRYPGGANPLYEQYF. Complete variable domain (other parts from reference TRBV11-2 and TRBJ2-7): EAGVAQSPRYKIIEKRQSVAFWCNPISGHATLYWYQQILGQGPKLLIQFQNNGVVDDSQLPKDRFSAERLKGVDSTLKIQPAKLEDSAVYLCASSPRYPGGANPLYEQYFGPGTRLTVT.